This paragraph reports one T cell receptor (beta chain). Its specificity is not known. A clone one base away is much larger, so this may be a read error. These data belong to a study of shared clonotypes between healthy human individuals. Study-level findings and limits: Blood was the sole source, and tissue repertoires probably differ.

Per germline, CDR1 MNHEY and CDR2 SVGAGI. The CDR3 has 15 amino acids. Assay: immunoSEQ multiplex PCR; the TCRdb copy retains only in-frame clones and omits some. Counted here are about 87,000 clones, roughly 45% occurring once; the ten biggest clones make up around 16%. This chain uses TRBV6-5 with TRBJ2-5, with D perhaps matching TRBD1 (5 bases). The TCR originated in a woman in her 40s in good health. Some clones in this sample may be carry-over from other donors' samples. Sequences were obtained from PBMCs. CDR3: CVSSYSVADRETQYF. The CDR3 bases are TGTGTCAGCAGTTACTCGGTTGCAGACAGAGAGACCCAGTACTTC.